The table lists the clone carrying this TCR beta chain with a count of one. Its specificity is unknown. The data stem from a study of shared clonotypes between healthy human individuals. Sequencing was performed with immunoSEQ multiplex PCR; in TCRdb, only in-frame clones are kept and a portion is missing. The sample carries 2 million to 2.5 million clones, 90% to 95% recorded once. General study findings and limits: A generally larger estimated richness was seen in naive subsets than in memory subsets.

In the CD4+ fraction, cells were divided into CD45RA+ naive and CD45RA-negative memory subsets. The CDR3 has 14 residues. V dropped 1 base and J dropped 1 base, with 9 bases sitting between them. CDR1 and CDR2 (germline): SGHNT, YYREEE (reference sequence). The chain recombines TRBV5-4 with TRBJ2-7, with unresolved D. The sequence derives from a man between 18 and 35 years old in good health. Some clones in this sample may be carry-over from other donors' samples. The specimen was naive CD4+ T cells from PBMCs. Subset here: CD45RA+ positively selected. Here the CDR3 DNA reads TGTGCCAGCAGCTTGTATGGCATGTCCTACGAGCAGTACTTC. It codes for CASSLYGMSYEQYF.